This T cell receptor beta chain was recorded in a study of T cell clonotyping in hematopoietic cell transplantation. For the study at large: Cytoreduction preceded collection of pretransplant recipient samples.

The method was immunoSEQ multiplex PCR; TCRdb's version includes in-frame clones alone and lacks a portion of them. The sample records several thousand clones, more than 75% being singletons. The V gene end was trimmed by 2 bases and the J gene end by 6 bases; junction bases not matched to a gene: 4. This CDR3 is 15 amino acids long. Germline V gives CDR1 MNHNY, CDR2 SVGAGI (reference sequence). Study-wide findings and caveats: At the given depth, recipient repertoires were over 95% de novo clonotypes. Pathologically expanded recipient clonotypes increased progressively from day 30 to day 180 as diversity fell.

Comment on this clone: Its antigen is as yet unknown.

The time point was: recipient sample about 28 days before transplant, after cytoreduction. Recipient blood drawn about 28 days pretransplant and days 30, 100, 180 after. This specimen consisted of peripheral blood mononuclear cells, obtained before stem cell transplant. The TCR was taken from a woman in her sixties with acute myeloid leukemia. Some clones in this sample may be carry-over from other donors' samples. The chain combines TRBV6-6 with TRBJ2-5, with 12 bases lining up with TRBD2. The CDR3 region is CASSYETSGRKTQYF. The DNA of the CDR3 is TGTGCCAGCAGTTACGAGACTAGCGGGAGAAAGACCCAGTACTTC.